What follows describes a single T cell receptor (beta chain). What it recognizes is unknown. This entry is derived from a study of T cell responses to AZD1222 COVID-19 vaccine. Repertoires were generated with immunoSEQ multiplex PCR, while TCRdb's copy carries only in-frame clones and drops some. This table has some 200,000 clones, about 93% appearing once. Findings and caveats of the study: Increases in Spike-specific TCR breadth and depth were seen after two AZD1222 doses. Only a handful of AZD1222 recipients, roughly six in all, had baseline seropositivity. Repertoire sampling occurred only after the peak T cell response.

The length of the CDR3 is 16 residues. Germline V lookup: CDR1 SGHDT, CDR2 YYEEEE. The germline V and J ends were trimmed by 2 bases and 8 bases, with 19 bases remaining between them. This TCR derives from an adult in good health. The specimen comprised peripheral blood, sampled on day 0 of MenACWY control vaccination. The chain is built from TRBV5-6 and TRBJ1-4; D possibly corresponds to TRBD1 (5 bases). The CDR3 DNA follows: TGTGCCAGCAGCTTAGGTGTGGTGAGGGGCGACGAAAAACTGTTTTTT. Encoded protein: CASSLGVVRGDEKLFF.